This T cell receptor beta chain was retrieved from a study of control samples from healthy donors and cancer patients. Germline lookup yields CDR1 KGHSH and CDR2 LQKENI. Trimming pared 4 bases from V and 2 bases from J, leaving 11 bases between. The CDR3 has 14 residues. Here immunoSEQ multiplex PCR was the method, and the copy in TCRdb shows in-frame clones only, minus some. The repertoire holds approximately 150,000 clones, with around nine tenths as singletons. This sequence originates from a man aged 50 to 59 with head and neck cancer. The chain links TRBV18 to TRBJ2-5; perhaps TRBD2 as D (6 bases). Specimen: PBMCs. CDR3 amino acids: CASSQGLTQETQYF. CDR3 sequence (DNA): TGTGCCAGCTCACAGGGACTTACTCAAGAGACCCAGTACTTC.